The 28 T cell receptor beta chains given below trace back to one sample, sequenced in a study of T cell responses to AZD1222 COVID-19 vaccine listed by TCRdb under 2021. Interpreted using the paper, the time point label stands for: baseline before first vaccination. To prepare the library, the immunoSEQ multiplex PCR assay was applied. TCRdb took this table from immuneACCESS and kept in-frame rearrangements with V and J called. Such tables lack part of the clones; where checked against another copy, unresolved V genes explain under half of the gap, and the rest is unexplained. This sample holds 90,000 to 120,000 clones; around 90% were observed only once. Less than 25% of the sample belongs to the ten largest clones. Here the sequenced sample was peripheral blood, taken on day 0 of AZD1222 vaccination. The source is an adult in good health.

This chain uses TRBV3-1 (or the pseudogene TRBV3-2) with TRBJ2-3; 8 nucleotides align to TRBD2. V gave up 2 bases and J gave up 1 base; unmatched junction bases: 8. Germline values: CDR1 LGHDT, CDR2 YNNKEL (reference sequence). The CDR3 runs 17 residues. The CDR3 region is CASSQSSGRGGTDTQYF. The CDR3 DNA sequence: TGTGCCAGCAGCCAAAGTAGTGGGCGGGGGGGCACAGATACGCAGTATTTT.

The sample holds a few counts of this clone. The genes are TRBV24-1 and TRBJ1-1; D remains unclear. The germline CDR1 and CDR2 sequences are KGHDR and SFDVKD. The CDR3 length is 15 residues. V was clipped by 4 bases and J by 5 bases, with 16 bases between them. CDR3 in amino acids: CATSEPTGRRTEAFF. The CDR3 DNA reads as TGTGCCACCAGTGAGCCGACCGGGAGGCGGACTGAAGCTTTCTTT.

V and J are TRBV29-1 and TRBJ2-7, with TRBD2 matching over 8 bases. The J segment lost 2 bases and the V segment lost 6 bases, leaving 6 bases of the junction unmatched. The CDR3 spans 13 residues. Germline values: CDR1 SQVTM, CDR2 ANQGSEA. CDR3 in amino acids: CSVGTRLAYEQYF. DNA for the CDR3: TGCAGCGTGGGGACTAGATTAGCCTACGAGCAGTACTTC.

The chain employs TRBV15 and TRBJ1-6, with D possibly TRBD1 on 6 matching bases. The CDR3 consists of 14 residues. The V gene lost 1 base and the J gene lost 15 bases, with 16 bases spanning the gap. Looked up from germline, CDR1 is LNHNV and CDR2 is YYDKDF (reference sequence). CDR3 in amino acids: CATSRVGPGAGLHF. The DNA for the CDR3 is TGTGCCACCAGCAGAGTGGGGCCGGGGGCAGGCCTCCACTTT.

The chain uses TRBV30 and TRBJ2-7; possible D gene TRBD1, 6 bases. CDR3 length: 13 amino acids. The germline CDR1 and CDR2 sequences are GTSNPN and SVGIG (reference sequence). Trimming took 2 bases from V and 5 from J, leaving 13 bases between them. The CDR3 nucleotides read TGTGCCTGGAGTTTACAGGGCACCGACGAGCAGTACTTC. Translating it yields CAWSLQGTDEQYF. Full variable domain (missing parts from reference TRBV30 and TRBJ2-7): SQTIHQWPATLVQPVGSPLSLECTVEGTSNPNLYWYRQAAGRGLQLLFYSVGIGQISSEVPQNLSASRPQDRQFILSSKKLLLSDSGFYLCAWSLQGTDEQYFGPGTRLTVT.

The rearrangement joins TRBV6-2 or TRBV6-3 to TRBJ1-1; D is ambiguous. Germline CDR1 reads MNHEY; CDR2 reads SVGEGT. Trimming took off 6 bases at V and 1 base at J, with 9 bases between the two ends. This CDR3 contains 13 residues. In nucleotides, the CDR3 is TGTGCCAGCAGCTTTCAGCCGAACACTGAAGCTTTCTTT. Translating gives CASSFQPNTEAFF.

The chain joins TRBV3-1 (or the pseudogene TRBV3-2) to TRBJ2-5; 10 bases are a match to TRBD2. Trimming took 3 bases from V and 5 from J; bases not matched to a gene: 9. The length of the CDR3 is 16 residues. The V gene's germline CDR1 is LGHDT and CDR2 YNNKEL (reference sequence). This chain's CDR3 is CASSHVLAGAGETQYF. The CDR3 DNA sequence: TGTGCCAGCAGCCACGTTCTAGCGGGGGCTGGCGAGACCCAGTACTTC.

The chain carries TRBV13 and TRBJ2-1; D unresolved. The germline V gene encodes CDR1 PRHDT and CDR2 FYEKMQ (reference sequence). V was cut by 5 bases and J by 6 bases, with 5 bases left in between. The CDR3 is 11 residues long. The CDR3 is CASSTFNEQFF. Written as DNA, the CDR3 is TGTGCCAGCAGCACATTCAATGAGCAGTTCTTC. The full variable domain, rest sourced from reference TRBV13 and TRBJ2-1, is AAGVIQSPRHLIKEKRETATLKCYPIPRHDTVYWYQQGPGQDPQFLISFYEKMQSDKGSIPDRFSAQQFSDYHSELNMSSLELGDSALYFCASSTFNEQFFGPGTRLTVL.

This clone showed up just once. V gene TRBV11-2 combines with J gene TRBJ2-7; D remains ambiguous. Germline assignment: CDR1 SGHAT and CDR2 FQNNGV. The CDR3 covers 11 residues. V lost 3 bases and J 5 bases, leaving 5 bases between the germline ends. CDR3 nucleotides: TGTGCCAGCAGCTTCCGAAACGAGCAGTACTTC. Its translation: CASSFRNEQYF.

V is TRBV30 and J is TRBJ1-3; D is undetermined. The CDR3 consists of 16 residues. V was pared by 0 bases and J by 0 bases, with 12 bases between. Germline V gene lookup returns CDR1 GTSNPN and CDR2 SVGIG (reference sequence). The CDR3 loop reads CAWSVGDFGSGNTIYF. Here the CDR3 DNA reads TGTGCCTGGAGTGTAGGAGACTTTGGCTCTGGAAACACCATATATTTT. Combining the CDR3 with reference TRBV30 and TRBJ1-3 gives the whole variable domain SQTIHQWPATLVQPVGSPLSLECTVEGTSNPNLYWYRQAAGRGLQLLFYSVGIGQISSEVPQNLSASRPQDRQFILSSKKLLLSDSGFYLCAWSVGDFGSGNTIYFGEGSWLTVV.

The chain has TRBV20-1 and TRBJ2-7; the D is unclear. CDR1 DFQATT and CDR2 SNEGSKA come from the germline V gene (reference sequence). Trimming removed 3 bases at V and 3 bases at J, with 9 bases between. CDR3 length: 12 amino acids. This chain's CDR3 is CSASSRDYEQYF. For the CDR3, the DNA is TGCAGTGCTAGTAGTAGGGACTACGAGCAGTACTTC.

This clone was recorded once. This chain uses TRBV9 with TRBJ2-2, with 8 bases identical to TRBD1. CDR1 and CDR2 from the germline V gene are SGDLS and YYNGEE. The CDR3 is 14 amino acids. Trimming at V came to 8 bases and at J to 6 bases, leaving 9 bases not matched to a gene. The DNA of the CDR3 is TGTGCCAGTCAGGGGGCAAATAAGGCCGGGGAGCTGTTTTTT. Translation gives CASQGANKAGELFF.

The gene calls are TRBV7-2 and TRBJ2-2; TRBD1 aligns across 7 bases. Per the germline V gene, CDR1 is SGHTA and CDR2 is FQGNSA. The CDR3 is 15 amino acids. Losses at the gene ends were 0 bases for V and 7 bases for J; bases not matched to a gene: 5. CDR3 loop: CASSLARGGIGELFF. CDR3 nucleotides: TGTGCCAGCAGCTTAGCGCGAGGGGGCATCGGGGAGCTGTTTTTT. Combining the CDR3 with reference TRBV7-2 and TRBJ2-2 gives the whole variable domain GAGVSQSPSNKVTEKGKDVELRCDPISGHTALYWYRQSLGQGLEFLIYFQGNSAPDKSGLPSDRFSAERTGGSVSTLTIQRTQQEDSAVYLCASSLARGGIGELFFGEGSRLTVL.

The gene calls are TRBV7-8 and TRBJ1-5; no definite D call. CDR3 length: 13 residues. V dropped 5 bases and J dropped 10 bases, with 15 bases sitting between them. CDR1 SGHVS and CDR2 FQNEAQ come from the germline V gene. The CDR3 coding sequence is TGTGCCAGCAGCGACTCATGGGAGTCTCCCCAGCATTTT. Its translation: CASSDSWESPQHF.

The V call is TRBV5-6, the J call TRBJ2-5, with TRBD2 matching over 12 bases. Germline loops: CDR1 SGHDT, CDR2 YYEEEE. J was trimmed by 5 bases and V by 5 bases; bases with no gene match: 10. The CDR3 is 16 amino acids. The CDR3 DNA reads TGTGCCAGCAGTTTGCGGGCTAGCGGGGGGGTTGAGACCCAGTACTTC. This codes for CASSLRASGGVETQYF.

The gene calls are TRBV24-1 and TRBJ2-5; no clear D gene. V was clipped by 4 bases and J by 2 bases, with 7 bases between them. Germline V lookup: CDR1 KGHDR, CDR2 SFDVKD. This CDR3 is 13 amino acids long. The CDR3 nucleotides are TGTGCCACCAGTGACGGGCATCAAGAGACCCAGTACTTC. Its protein is CATSDGHQETQYF.

The chain combines TRBV5-6 with TRBJ2-7, with D unclear. Germline CDR1 SGHDT, CDR2 YYEEEE. This CDR3 comprises 11 residues. Trimming removed 1 base at V and 6 bases at J, with 5 bases between. The CDR3 loop is CASSLNSEQYF. The DNA for the CDR3 is TGTGCCAGCAGCTTGAATTCCGAGCAGTACTTC.

The CDR3 coding sequence is TGCGCCAGCAGCTTACAGGGAGGGGAGCAGTACTTC. Amino acid sequence: CASSLQGGEQYF. The chain is built from TRBV5-1 and TRBJ2-7, with TRBD2 as a possible D gene (7 bases). Trimming took 2 bases from V and 7 from J, leaving 10 bases between them. CDR1 is SGHRS, CDR2 YFSETQ, per germline. The CDR3 is 12 amino acids.

The J gene is TRBJ1-1, the V gene TRBV13, with TRBD1 identical over 7 bases. The J segment lost 1 base and the V segment lost 5 bases, leaving 13 bases of the junction unmatched. The CDR3 is made up of 17 amino acids. CDR1 and CDR2 from the germline V gene are PRHDT and FYEKMQ (reference sequence). CDR3 bases: TGTGCCAGCAGCGACCGGGAGGCAGGGGGTTGGAACACTGAAGCTTTCTTT. It translates to CASSDREAGGWNTEAFF. Full variable domain (missing parts from reference TRBV13 and TRBJ1-1): AAGVIQSPRHLIKEKRETATLKCYPIPRHDTVYWYQQGPGQDPQFLISFYEKMQSDKGSIPDRFSAQQFSDYHSELNMSSLELGDSALYFCASSDREAGGWNTEAFFGQGTRLTVV.

The rearrangement uses TRBV7-2 and TRBJ1-6; 8 bases map to TRBD1. This CDR3 comprises 15 residues. Germline V CDR1 and CDR2: SGHTA, FQGNSA. The V segment lost 5 bases and the J segment 9 bases; nucleotides outside the gene matches: 9. CDR3 sequence (DNA): TGTGCCAGCAGCATCTGGACAGGGTCAAGTTCACCCCTCCACTTT. Translated, it gives CASSIWTGSSSPLHF.

The chain links TRBV19 to TRBJ2-7; 7 nucleotides align to TRBD1. CDR1 LNHDA and CDR2 SQIVND come from the germline V gene (reference sequence). Trimming at V came to 2 bases and at J to 2 bases, leaving 3 bases not matched to a gene. The CDR3 has 14 amino acids. CDR3 region: CASSIRDSPYEQYF. Here the CDR3 DNA reads TGTGCCAGTAGTATAAGGGACAGTCCCTACGAGCAGTACTTC.

The V call is TRBV5-4, the J call TRBJ2-1, with D possibly being TRBD1 or TRBD2 (5 bases each). Germline assignment: CDR1 SGHNT and CDR2 YYREEE (reference sequence). Between the trimmed V and J ends, which lost 3 bases and 5 bases, there was a span of 9 bases. This CDR3 spans 13 amino acids. For the CDR3, the DNA is TGTGCCAGCAGCTCCGGGACCAACAATGAGCAGTTCTTC. It yields the protein CASSSGTNNEQFF. The whole variable domain, remainder taken from reference TRBV5-4 and TRBJ2-1, is ETGVTQSPTHLIKTRGQQVTLRCSSQSGHNTVSWYQQALGQGPQFIFQYYREEENGRGNFPPRFSGLQFPNYSSELNVNALELDDSALYLCASSSGTNNEQFFGPGTRLTVL.

The chain couples TRBV6-2 or TRBV6-3 to TRBJ2-3; either TRBD1 or TRBD2 may fit D (5 bases each). The CDR3 is 15 amino acids. Trimming stripped 6 bases from V and 3 bases from J, with 16 bases between. Germline V gene lookup returns CDR1 MNHEY and CDR2 SVGEGT. The CDR3 spells CASSLVGARTDTQYF. CDR3 in DNA: TGTGCCAGCAGCCTGGTCGGGGCCCGGACAGATACGCAGTATTTT.

This rearrangement joins TRBV11-2 to TRBJ2-7; D is perhaps TRBD2 (5 bases). Trimming took off 5 bases at V and 0 bases at J, with 14 bases between the two ends. CDR3 size: 15 residues. Germline loops: CDR1 SGHAT, CDR2 FQNNGV. The CDR3 nucleotides read TGTGCCAGCAGCCGTACTAGTACCAGCTCCTACGAGCAGTACTTC. The encoded protein is CASSRTSTSSYEQYF.

CDR3 sequence (DNA): TGTGCCACCAGCCCAGACAGGGGTAACACTGAAGCTTTCTTT. This sequence encodes CATSPDRGNTEAFF. The chain combines TRBV15 with TRBJ1-1, with 8 positions matching TRBD1. Per germline, CDR1 LNHNV and CDR2 YYDKDF (reference sequence). Losses at the gene ends were 5 bases for V and 2 bases for J; bases not matched to a gene: 4. The CDR3 runs to 14 residues.

This rearrangement joins TRBV7-2 to TRBJ2-1; 8 positions agree with TRBD1. This CDR3 is built from 15 residues. With 2 bases clipped from V and 7 bases from J, the junction kept 7 bases outside the gene matches. Germline lookup yields CDR1 SGHTA and CDR2 FQGNSA. The CDR3 here is CASSLRGQEGNEQFF. The CDR3 DNA sequence: TGTGCCAGCAGCTTACGGGGACAGGAGGGGAATGAGCAGTTCTTC.

The rearrangement links TRBV5-1 to TRBJ2-4; 7 positions agree with TRBD2. V shed 1 base and J 16 bases; nucleotides not matched to a gene: 14. This CDR3 spans 14 amino acids. Germline V lookup: CDR1 SGHRS, CDR2 YFSETQ. CDR3 in DNA: TGCGCCAGCAGCTTGAGGTCTAGCGGAGGCGCGAGTTACTTC. Translation: CASSLRSSGGASYF.

The genes are TRBV10-3 and TRBJ1-5; D not resolved. V dropped 2 bases and J dropped 0 bases, with 5 bases sitting between them. Germline loops: CDR1 ENHRY, CDR2 SYGVKD. The length of the CDR3 is 14 residues. The DNA for the CDR3 is TGTGCCATCAGTGAGGGGGTTAGCAATCAGCCCCAGCATTTT. Translated, it gives CAISEGVSNQPQHF.